These 8 T cell receptor beta chains came from one sample sequenced in a study of shared clonotypes between healthy human individuals (dated by TCRdb to 2020 to 2021). Library preparation used the immunoSEQ multiplex PCR assay. TCRdb mirrors the immuneACCESS table, restricted to in-frame sequences. Some clones are absent from its copies; in checked studies, under half trace to an unresolved V gene, and the reason for the others is unknown. Here the sample has 550,000 to 700,000 clones; roughly 72% occur a single time. Around 2% of the sample is taken by the ten largest. Sequencing was done on a sample of memory CD4+ T cells sorted from blood. This specimen's cell subset or site label, interpreted: CD45RA-negative fraction. Source of these receptors: a woman aged 25 to 39 in good health.

This clone was seen a few times. The V gene is TRBV6-1, the J gene TRBJ1-2; 9 bases fit TRBD1. The germline V gene encodes CDR1 MNHNS and CDR2 SASEGT. The junction had 9 bases not matched to a gene; V was cut back by 1 base and J by 9 bases. The CDR3 sequence is 15 residues long. CDR3 amino acids: CASSEEWWTGVSYTF. CDR3 nucleotide sequence: TGTGCCAGCAGTGAAGAGTGGTGGACAGGGGTAAGCTACACCTTC.

The rearrangement joins TRBV28 to TRBJ2-5; D remains unclear. The germline CDR1 and CDR2 sequences are MDHEN and SYDVKM. The CDR3 runs to 16 residues. Deletions cut 4 bases from V and 2 bases from J, with 17 bases between. CDR3 residues: CASSSSSDWIQETQYF. The CDR3, as DNA: TGTGCCAGCAGTTCGTCGAGTGACTGGATACAAGAGACCCAGTACTTC.

This clone came up once. This chain links TRBV27 with TRBJ1-1, with D tentatively TRBD1 (5 bases). Germline V CDR1 and CDR2: MNHEY, SMNVEV (reference sequence). V was trimmed by 6 bases and J by 8 bases, leaving 13 bases between them. The CDR3 extends over 12 amino acids. This CDR3 reads CASRSQVGEAFF. DNA for the CDR3: TGTGCCAGCAGGTCACAGGTCGGGGAAGCTTTCTTT.

This clone was seen a few times. This chain links TRBV2 with TRBJ2-7; perhaps TRBD1 as D (6 bases). The CDR3 spans 14 residues. Per the germline V gene, CDR1 is SNHLY and CDR2 is FYNNEI. V lost 4 bases, J lost 0 bases, and 10 bases lay in between. The CDR3 DNA follows: TGTGCCAGCAGTGCGTGGGGGCGCTCCTACGAGCAGTACTTC. As protein: CASSAWGRSYEQYF.

The rearrangement links TRBV25-1 to TRBJ1-4; D is undetermined. Trimming left V 4 bases short and J 14 bases short, with 14 bases between. The CDR3 consists of 12 residues. Germline-derived CDR1 and CDR2 are MGHDK and SYGVNS. This CDR3 is CASSALPGPLFF. The CDR3 bases are TGTGCCAGCAGTGCTCTGCCCGGGCCCCTGTTTTTT.

V gene TRBV28 combines with J gene TRBJ1-2; D uncertain. This CDR3 spans 15 amino acids. V was shortened by 2 bases and J by 0 bases, with 10 bases between the two germline ends. Germline loops: CDR1 MDHEN, CDR2 SYDVKM. The CDR3 spells CASSLQHGSNYGYTF. Here the CDR3 DNA reads TGTGCCAGCAGTTTACAACACGGATCTAACTATGGCTACACCTTC.

The chain joins TRBV28 to TRBJ1-1, with TRBD1 identical over 8 bases. The V segment lost 6 bases and the J segment 7 bases; nucleotides outside the gene matches: 13. Germline loops: CDR1 MDHEN, CDR2 SYDVKM. The CDR3 is made up of 15 amino acids. CDR3 DNA: TGTGCCAGCAGCCCACGCGCAGGGGGCGCGGGTGAAGCTTTCTTT. Protein sequence: CASSPRAGGAGEAFF.

The V gene is TRBV2, the J gene TRBJ2-5, with D possibly being TRBD1 (7 bases). The germline CDR1 and CDR2 sequences are SNHLY and FYNNEI. With 2 bases removed from V and 6 bases from J, the gap between germline ends came to 25 bases. This CDR3 has 18 amino acids. The CDR3 region is CASSERVRAGGFRKTQYF. CDR3 DNA sequence: TGTGCCAGCAGTGAAAGGGTCAGGGCAGGGGGGTTCAGAAAGACCCAGTACTTC.